The entry below describes one TCR beta chain. What it recognizes is unknown. This entry belongs to a study of cytomegalovirus exposure and HLA in healthy donors. Regarding the study as a whole: A list of 150 or so TCR beta chains associated with cytomegalovirus was given.

Per the germline V gene, CDR1 is MNHEY and CDR2 is SMNVEV (reference sequence). V shed 2 bases, J shed 8 bases, and the junction held 5 bases outside the gene matches. CDR3 length: 15 amino acids. Donors came from a validation cohort of 95 to 150 subjects, distinct from the first 666-subject cohort. Sequenced by immunoSEQ multiplex PCR; TCRdb stores in-frame clones only, minus some. Here the sample spans approximately 150,000 clones, approximately 86% being singletons. The V gene is TRBV27, the J gene TRBJ2-1; 11 bases agree with TRBD1. This TCR came from a man aged 18-30 years in good health and CMV-seropositive. The sample comprised PBMCs. In DNA, the CDR3 is TGTGCCAGCAGTTTACCGGGACAGGGGGTCTATGAGCAGTTCTTC. Encoded protein: CASSLPGQGVYEQFF.